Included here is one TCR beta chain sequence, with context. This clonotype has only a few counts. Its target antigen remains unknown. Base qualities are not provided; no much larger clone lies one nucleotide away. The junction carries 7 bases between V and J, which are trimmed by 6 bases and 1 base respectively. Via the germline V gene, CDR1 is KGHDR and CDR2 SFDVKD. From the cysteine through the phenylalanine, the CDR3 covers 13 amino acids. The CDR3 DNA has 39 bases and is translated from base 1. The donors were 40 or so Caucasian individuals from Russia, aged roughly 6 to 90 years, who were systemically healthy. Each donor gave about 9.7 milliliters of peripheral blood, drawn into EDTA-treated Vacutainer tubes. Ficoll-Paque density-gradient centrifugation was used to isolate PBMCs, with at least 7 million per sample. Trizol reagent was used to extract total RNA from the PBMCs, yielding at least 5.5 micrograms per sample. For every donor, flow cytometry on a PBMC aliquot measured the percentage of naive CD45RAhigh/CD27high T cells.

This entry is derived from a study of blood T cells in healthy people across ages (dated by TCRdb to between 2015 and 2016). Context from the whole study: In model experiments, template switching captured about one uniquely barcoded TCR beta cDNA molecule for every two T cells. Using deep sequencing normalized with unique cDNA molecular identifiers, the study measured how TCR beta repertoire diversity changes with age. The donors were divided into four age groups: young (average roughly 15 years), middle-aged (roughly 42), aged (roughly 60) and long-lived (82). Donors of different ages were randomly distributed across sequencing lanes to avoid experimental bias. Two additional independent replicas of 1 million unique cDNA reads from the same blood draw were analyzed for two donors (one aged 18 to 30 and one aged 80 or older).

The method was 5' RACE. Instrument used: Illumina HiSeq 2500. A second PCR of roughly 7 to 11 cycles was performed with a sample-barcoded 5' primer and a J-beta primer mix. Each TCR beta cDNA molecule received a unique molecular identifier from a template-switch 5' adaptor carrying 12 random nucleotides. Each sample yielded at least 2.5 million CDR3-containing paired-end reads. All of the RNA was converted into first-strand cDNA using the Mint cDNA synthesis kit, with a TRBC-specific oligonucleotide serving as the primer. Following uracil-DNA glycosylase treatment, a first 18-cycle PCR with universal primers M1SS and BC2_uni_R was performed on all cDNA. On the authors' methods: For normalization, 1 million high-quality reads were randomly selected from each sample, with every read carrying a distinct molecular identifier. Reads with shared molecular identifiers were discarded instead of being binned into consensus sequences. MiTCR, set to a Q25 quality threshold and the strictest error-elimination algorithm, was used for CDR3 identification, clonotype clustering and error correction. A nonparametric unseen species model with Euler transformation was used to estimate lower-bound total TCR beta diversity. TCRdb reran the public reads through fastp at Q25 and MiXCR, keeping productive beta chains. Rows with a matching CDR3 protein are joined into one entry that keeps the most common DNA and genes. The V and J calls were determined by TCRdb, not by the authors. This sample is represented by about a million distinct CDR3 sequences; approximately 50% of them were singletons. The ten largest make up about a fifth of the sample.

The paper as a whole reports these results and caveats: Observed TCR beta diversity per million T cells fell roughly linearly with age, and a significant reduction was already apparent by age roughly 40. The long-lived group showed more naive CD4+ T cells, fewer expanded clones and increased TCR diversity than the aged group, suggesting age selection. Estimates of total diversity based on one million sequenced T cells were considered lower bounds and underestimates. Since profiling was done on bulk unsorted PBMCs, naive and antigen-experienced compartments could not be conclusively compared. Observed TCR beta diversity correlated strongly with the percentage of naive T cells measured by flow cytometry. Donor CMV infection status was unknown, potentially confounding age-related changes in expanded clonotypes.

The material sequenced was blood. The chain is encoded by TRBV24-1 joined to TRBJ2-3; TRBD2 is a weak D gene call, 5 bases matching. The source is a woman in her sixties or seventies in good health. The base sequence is TGTGCCACCAGTTACGGGGGCACAGATACGCAGTATTTT. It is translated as CATSYGGTDTQYF.